This TCR beta chain was documented in a study of T-cell reconstitution after alpha-beta-depleted transplantation in children. The study, taken as a whole, reports: Most T-cell counts and diversity one year after the transplant came from T cells that were newly produced.

Unique molecular identifiers were built into the TCRbeta library. TCRdb used MiXCR to reprocess the PCR reads, holding one entry per CDR3 protein. Found here are 550,000 to 600,000 distinct CDR3 sequences, more than 20% of them singletons; the top ten hold roughly 13%. This clonotype was counted a few times. The antigen remains undetermined. Germline assignment: CDR1 DFQATT and CDR2 SNEGSKA (reference sequence). Trimming cost V 6 bases and J 4 bases; bases outside gene matches: 8. This CDR3 comprises 13 residues. The receptor was isolated from a boy under two years old who had a stem cell transplant for acute myeloid leukemia, so the T cells may come from the graft donor. This sequence joins TRBV20-1 and TRBJ1-1; 7 nucleotides agree with TRBD1. Sequencing used PBMCs, mostly from graft donor cells, obtained 360 days after TCRalphabeta/CD19-depleted stem cell transplant. The CDR3 reads CSAPRGSGTEAFF. Written as DNA, the CDR3 is TGCAGTGCCCCCAGGGGGTCCGGCACTGAAGCTTTCTTT.